A selection of T cell receptor beta chains follows, all from one sample in a study of OX40 agonist ivuxolimab in advanced cancers. The method was immunoSEQ multiplex PCR; TCRdb's version includes in-frame clones alone and lacks a portion of them. The data hold around 80,000 clones, with 85% to 90% observed a single time. The source material was CD4+ or CD8+ T cells sorted from blood, sampled in a trial of the OX40 agonist ivuxolimab. These receptors were collected from an adult with an advanced solid tumor such as melanoma, head and neck, liver or kidney cancer. CDR3s include the opening cysteine and the closing phenylalanine or tryptophan. D genes are given only for firm matches. Not all rows give a size; the values are once, few, many and, for expanded clones, a class.

V gene	clone size	J gene	D gene	CDR3 DNA	CDR3 protein
TRBV7-7	.	TRBJ2-7	TRBD2	TGTGCCAGCAGCCCCCGACTAGCGTTTTCCTACGAGCAGTACTTC	CASSPRLAFSYEQYF
TRBV5-5	.	TRBJ1-1	.	TGTGCCAGCAGCTTGGGGTTTTCGTTTGAAGCTTTCTTT	CASSLGFSFEAFF
TRBV9	once	TRBJ2-6	.	TGTGCCAGCAGCGTTGGGGGCTCTGGGGCCAACGTCCTGACTTTC	CASSVGGSGANVLTF
TRBV25-1	few	TRBJ1-2	.	TGTGCCACCGAGCTGTATGGCTACACCTTC	CATELYGYTF
TRBV19	.	TRBJ2-1	.	TGTGCCAGTAGTATACCACGGCTCCACAATGAGCAGTTCTTC	CASSIPRLHNEQFF
TRBV5-5	.	TRBJ1-5	.	TGTGCCAGCAGCTTGGTCACAGGCAGCAATCAGCCCCAGCATTTT	CASSLVTGSNQPQHF
TRBV6-6	.	TRBJ1-6	.	TGTGCCAGCGCTAGAGTCTATAATTCACCCCTCCGCTTT	CASARVYNSPLRF
TRBV7-9	.	TRBJ2-1	.	TGTGCCAGCAGCTTCAACCGAGATCAGGGTCAGCAGTTCTTC	CASSFNRDQGQQFF
TRBV7-2	few	TRBJ1-6	.	TGTGCCAGCAGCTTACAGGGTCGGGGGTCACCCCTCCACTTT	CASSLQGRGSPLHF
TRBV29-1	.	TRBJ1-2	.	TGCAGCGTTCGGTCCGGTAACTACTATGGCTACACCTTC	CSVRSGNYYGYTF
TRBV5-8	.	TRBJ2-7	.	TGTGCCAGCAGCTTGTGGGGACTGGCCCACGAGCAGTACTTC	CASSLWGLAHEQYF
TRBV19	.	TRBJ2-2	.	TGTGCCAGTAGTGTAAGGGGGACCGGGGAGCTGTTTTTT	CASSVRGTGELFF
TRBV6-1	.	TRBJ2-7	TRBD2	TGTGCCAGCAGAAGGCGGGAGGTTCCCTACGAGCAGTACTTC	CASRRREVPYEQYF
TRBV5-1	.	TRBJ1-2	.	TGCGCCAGCAGCCCGGACGGTACAAACTATGGCTACACCTTC	CASSPDGTNYGYTF
TRBV28	.	TRBJ2-1	TRBD2	TGTGCCAGCAGTTTGATCGGCGGGGGGAACCATAATGAGCAGTTCTTC	CASSLIGGGNHNEQFF
TRBV6-1	.	TRBJ2-7	.	TGTGCCAGCAGTGACGGCTCCACGGGAGCCTACGAGCAGTACTTC	CASSDGSTGAYEQYF
TRBV7-7	once	TRBJ2-5	.	TGTGCCAGCAGCACCCAACCTCAAGAGACCCAGTACTTC	CASSTQPQETQYF
TRBV5-3	.	TRBJ2-5	.	TGTGCCAGAAGCTCCAGCTTGCGGGCAGGGTGGGGGACCCAGTACTTC	CARSSSLRAGWGTQYF
TRBV27	.	TRBJ1-6	.	TGTGCCAGCAGGTTAAATTGGGGAAATTCACCCCTCCACTTT	CASRLNWGNSPLHF
TRBV19	.	TRBJ2-7	TRBD1	TGTGCCAGTACCTCCACAGGGGGCGGCGAGCAGTACTTC	CASTSTGGGEQYF
TRBV19	.	TRBJ1-2	.	TGTGCCAGTAGTCCCCAAAGGGACCTAAACTATGGCTACACCTTC	CASSPQRDLNYGYTF
TRBV7-9	.	TRBJ1-2	.	TGTGCCAGCAGCAACCGCGGAGACTATGGCTACACCTTC	CASSNRGDYGYTF
TRBV30	.	TRBJ1-5	TRBD1	TGTGCCTGGAGTGGGGACAGGGGGAGCAATCAGCCCCAGCATTTT	CAWSGDRGSNQPQHF
TRBV19	.	TRBJ2-2	.	TGTGCCAGTAGTATTTGGGCTGGGGGGACCGGGGAGCTGTTTTTT	CASSIWAGGTGELFF
TRBV6-5	.	TRBJ1-1	.	TGTGCCAGCAGTTACAGGGTCGGCACTGAAGCTTTCTTT	CASSYRVGTEAFF
TRBV29-1	few	TRBJ1-1	.	TGCAGCGTTAAGGCGGTTGGGAACACTGAAGCTTTCTTT	CSVKAVGNTEAFF
TRBV5-4	many	TRBJ2-7	.	TGTGCCAGCAGATTCGACCAAACATGGGATGAGCAGTACTTC	CASRFDQTWDEQYF
TRBV5-8	.	TRBJ2-7	TRBD2	TGTGCCAGCAGCTTGGTCGGGGGGTTCTATGACGAGCAGTACTTC	CASSLVGGFYDEQYF
TRBV5-1	.	TRBJ2-2	.	TGCGCCAGCAGCCCGGACTCGACCGGGGAGCTGTTTTTT	CASSPDSTGELFF
TRBV18	once	TRBJ2-7	.	TGTGCCAGCTCGTCCAGAGGGGATTACGAGCAGTACTTC	CASSSRGDYEQYF
TRBV28	.	TRBJ2-7	.	TGTGCCAGCAAGGCGGCAGCCCACGAGCAGTACTTC	CASKAAAHEQYF
TRBV14	.	TRBJ1-1	.	TGTGCCAGCAGCCCCCTAGGGGTCACTGAAGCTTTCTTT	CASSPLGVTEAFF
TRBV6-1	.	TRBJ1-5	.	TGTGCCAGCTCGAGCAATCAGCCCCAGCATTTT	CASSSNQPQHF
TRBV6-1	.	TRBJ1-1	.	TGTGCCAGCAACCGTTACAGGGCCGCTGAAGCTTTCTTT	CASNRYRAAEAFF
TRBV7-2	few	TRBJ1-6	.	TGTGCCAGCAGTTCCACCGGGACAAGGTCCTATAATTCACCCCTCCACTTT	CASSSTGTRSYNSPLHF
TRBV7-2	.	TRBJ2-1	.	TGTGCCAGCAGCAATTCTCTACAGGGAGACAATGAGCAGTTCTTC	CASSNSLQGDNEQFF
TRBV2	.	TRBJ1-2	.	TGTGCCAGCAGTGAAAGAACGAACGGAGGTGGCTACACCTTC	CASSERTNGGGYTF
TRBV2	.	TRBJ1-6	.	TGTGCCAGCAATGGGAGGACCAATTCACCCCTCCACTTT	CASNGRTNSPLHF
TRBV5-4	.	TRBJ2-7	TRBD2	TGTGCCAGCAGCTTCTCTAGCGGGAGGAGGTACGAGCAGTACTTC	CASSFSSGRRYEQYF
TRBV15	.	TRBJ2-1	.	TGTGCCACCAGCAGAGATCGGGCGAACCGAAATGAGCAGTTCTTC	CATSRDRANRNEQFF
TRBV30	.	TRBJ1-2	TRBD1	TGTGCCTGGTCCGGGACAGGGATTATAGCTAACTATGGCTACACCTTC	CAWSGTGIIANYGYTF
TRBV6-4	.	TRBJ2-3	.	TGTGCCATCAGCAGGCGGTACCGATCAGATACGCAGTATTTT	CAISRRYRSDTQYF
TRBV5-1	once	TRBJ2-1	.	TGCGCCAGCAGCTTTGACACCAACAATGAGCAGTTCTTC	CASSFDTNNEQFF
TRBV6-1	once	TRBJ1-5	TRBD1	TGTGCCAGCAGTGAATTTAGGGGGCTAAGCAATCAGCCCCAGCATTTT	CASSEFRGLSNQPQHF
TRBV29-1	.	TRBJ2-5	.	TGCAGCGTTGATTGGATCCAAGAGACCCAGTACTTC	CSVDWIQETQYF